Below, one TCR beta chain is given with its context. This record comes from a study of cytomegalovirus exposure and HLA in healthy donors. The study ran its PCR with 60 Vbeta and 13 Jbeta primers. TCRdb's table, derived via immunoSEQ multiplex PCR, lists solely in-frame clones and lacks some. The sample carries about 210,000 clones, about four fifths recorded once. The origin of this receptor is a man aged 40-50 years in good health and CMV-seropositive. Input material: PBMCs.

The CDR3 loop reads CASARTENTEAFF. The CDR3 coding sequence is TGTGCCAGCGCCAGGACAGAGAACACTGAAGCTTTCTTT. The chain couples TRBV7-9 to TRBJ1-1; perhaps TRBD1 as D (6 bases). The length of the CDR3 is 13 residues. CDR1 and CDR2 from the germline V gene are SEHNR and FQNEAQ (reference sequence). V lost 8 bases and J lost 1, with 11 bases in between. Full variable domain (outside the CDR3, taken from reference TRBV7-9 and TRBJ1-1): DTGVSQNPRHKITKRGQNVTFRCDPISEHNRLYWYRQTLGQGPEFLTYFQNEAQLEKSRLLSDRFSAERPKGSFSTLEIQRTEQGDSAMYLCASARTENTEAFFGQGTRLTVV.